This TCR beta chain was observed in a study of Ad26.COV2.S vaccination and SARS-CoV-2 variants. Per germline, CDR1 MDHEN and CDR2 SYDVKM. V shed 2 bases and J shed 4 bases, with 11 bases lying between them. The CDR3 loop spans 14 amino acids. Sample treatment: roughly 18 received Ad26.COV2.S at low or high dose, single or two shots; 5 received placebo; per-sample allocation not given. Sampling happened 63 days after the first vaccine or placebo injection. Produced via immunoSEQ multiplex PCR; TCRdb's table is partial and in-frame only. The table includes around 300,000 clones, around 89% detected once.

This clonotype was sampled from a person between 18 and 65 years old who received the Ad26.COV2.S COVID-19 vaccine or a placebo. The V gene is TRBV28, the J gene TRBJ1-2; D call uncertain. The sequencing used peripheral blood, collected in a trial of Ad26.COV2.S vaccine versus placebo. CDR3 in DNA: TGTGCCAGCAGTTTAAAGGGTCTGGGCTATGGCTACACCTTC. Its translation: CASSLKGLGYGYTF.